These 5 T cell receptor beta chains came from one sample sequenced in a study of blood T cell repertoires in COVID-19. Assay used: immunoSEQ multiplex PCR; TCRdb lists only in-frame clones, some missing. This sample yields tens of thousands of clones, of which 76% are seen a single time; 6.4% belongs to the top ten. The sequencing sample was made of peripheral blood. These TCRs come from a woman between 45 and 65 years old with active or convalescent COVID-19.

The sample holds one count of this clone. The V and J genes are TRBV5-1 and TRBJ2-7, with 9 bases matching TRBD2. J was trimmed by 7 bases and V by 5 bases; bases with no gene match: 7. Germline-derived CDR1 and CDR2 are SGHRS and YFSETQ. This CDR3 has 13 residues. The CDR3 here is CASSGAGGPEQYF. DNA for the CDR3: TGCGCCAGCAGTGGAGCGGGAGGTCCAGAGCAGTACTTC.

J is TRBJ2-1 and V is TRBV3-1 (or the pseudogene TRBV3-2); TRBD2 aligns across 12 bases. V was pared by 0 bases and J by 4 bases, with 7 bases of the junction left unmatched. Looked up from germline, CDR1 is LGHDT and CDR2 is YNNKEL (reference sequence). The CDR3 runs 18 residues. For the CDR3, the DNA is TGTGCCAGCAGCCAAGATCCGACTAGCGGGAGCATTTACAATGAGCAGTTCTTC. Its translation is CASSQDPTSGSIYNEQFF.

V and J are TRBV5-1 and TRBJ1-4; TRBD1 matches 9 bases. Germline V lookup: CDR1 SGHRS, CDR2 YFSETQ. This CDR3 region has 16 residues. Unmatched junction bases numbered 7, after V lost 3 bases and J lost 4 bases. CDR3 DNA: TGCGCCAGCAGCTCCACCACGGGACAGGGTAATGAAAAACTGTTTTTT. This sequence encodes CASSSTTGQGNEKLFF.

This clone was seen more than once but under ten times. This chain links TRBV14 with TRBJ1-2; D perhaps matches TRBD1 (5 bases). The V and J ends lost 3 bases and 6 bases respectively, with 17 bases between them. This CDR3 region has 15 residues. Germline assignment: CDR1 SGHDN and CDR2 FVKESK. The CDR3 DNA reads as TGTGCCAGCAGCCAGGCCTCTGCGACAGTGAATGGCTACACCTTC. Its translation: CASSQASATVNGYTF.

The chain is built from TRBV6-2 or TRBV6-3 and TRBJ1-2; 7 bases align to TRBD1. Germline lookup yields CDR1 MNHEY and CDR2 SVGEGT. The CDR3 runs to 13 residues. V shed 6 bases and J 8 bases; nucleotides not matched to a gene: 9. CDR3 nucleotides: TGTGCCAGCAGCCGACAGGGCCGGCGGGGCTACACCTTC. It is translated as CASSRQGRRGYTF.